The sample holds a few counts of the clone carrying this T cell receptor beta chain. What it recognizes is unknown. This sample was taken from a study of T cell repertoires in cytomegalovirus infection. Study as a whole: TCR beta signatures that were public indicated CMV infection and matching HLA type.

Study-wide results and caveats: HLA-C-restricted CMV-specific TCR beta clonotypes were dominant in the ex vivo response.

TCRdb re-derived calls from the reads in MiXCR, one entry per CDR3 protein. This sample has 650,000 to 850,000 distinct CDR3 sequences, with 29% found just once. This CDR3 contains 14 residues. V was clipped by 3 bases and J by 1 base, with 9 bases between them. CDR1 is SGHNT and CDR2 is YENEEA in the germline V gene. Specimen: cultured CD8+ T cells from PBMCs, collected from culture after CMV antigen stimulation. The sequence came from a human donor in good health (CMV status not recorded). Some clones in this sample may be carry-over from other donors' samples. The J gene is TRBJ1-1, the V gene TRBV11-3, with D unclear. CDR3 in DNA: TGTGCCAGCAGCTTGGGGAAAGGGAACACTGAAGCTTTCTTT. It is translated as CASSLGKGNTEAFF.